This T cell receptor beta chain was found in a study of blood T cells in healthy people across ages (dated by TCRdb to between 2015 and 2017). Study-wide context: In model experiments, roughly one uniquely barcoded TCR beta cDNA molecule per two T cells was captured by template switching. The study measured age-related changes in TCR beta repertoire diversity using deep sequencing normalized with unique cDNA molecular identifiers. The donors were divided into four age groups: young (average around 15 years), middle-aged (under 40), aged (62) and long-lived (about 79). To avoid experimental bias, donors of different ages were spread randomly across the sequencing lanes. For two donors (one aged 18 to 30 and one aged 80 or older), the study analyzed two additional independent replicas of 1 million unique cDNA reads from the same blood draw.

The donors were roughly 40 Caucasian individuals from Russia, aged 6 to 90 years, who were systemically healthy. Each donor gave around 9.8 milliliters of peripheral blood, collected into EDTA-treated Vacutainer tubes. PBMCs were isolated by Ficoll-Paque density-gradient centrifugation, with at least 6.5 million obtained per sample. Trizol reagent was used to extract total RNA from the PBMCs, yielding at least 5 micrograms per sample. Naive CD45RAhigh/CD27high T cell percentages were measured by flow cytometry on a PBMC aliquot from every donor. What the work shows at the level of the full study, not this receptor alone: Because the CMV infection status of the donors was unknown, age-related changes in expanded clonotypes may potentially have been confounded. Because profiling used bulk unsorted PBMCs, naive and antigen-experienced compartments could not be compared conclusively. There was a strong correlation between observed TCR beta diversity and the percentage of naive T cells measured by flow cytometry. The long-lived group showed more naive CD4+ T cells, fewer expanded clones and increased TCR diversity than the aged group, suggesting age selection. Observed TCR beta diversity per million T cells fell roughly linearly with age, and a significant reduction was already apparent by age around 40. Estimates of total diversity based on one million sequenced T cells were regarded as lower bounds and as underestimates.

This clonotype was counted a few times. Its antigen specificity is not known. No per-base quality is available; no much larger clone lies one base away. Libraries were constructed by 5' RACE. Data came from an Illumina HiSeq 2500. The second PCR ran for roughly 7 to 11 cycles and used a J-beta primer mix along with a sample-barcoded 5' primer. A template-switch 5' adaptor carrying 12 random nucleotides introduced a unique molecular identifier onto each TCR beta cDNA molecule. Each sample yielded at least 3 million CDR3-containing paired-end reads. First-strand cDNA synthesis was performed from all RNA using the Mint cDNA synthesis kit, with priming by a TRBC-specific oligonucleotide. Following uracil-DNA glycosylase treatment, a first 18-cycle PCR with universal primers M1SS and BC2_uni_R was performed on all cDNA. The study's own analysis went as follows. Each sample was normalized by randomly selecting 1 million high-quality reads, each carrying a distinct molecular identifier. Reads sharing molecular identifiers were discarded rather than binned into consensus sequences. CDR3 identification, clonotype clustering and error correction used MiTCR with a Q25 quality threshold and the strictest error-elimination algorithm. A nonparametric unseen species model using Euler transformation provided a lower-bound estimate of total TCR beta diversity. Using fastp at Q25 and MiXCR, TCRdb reprocessed the public reads and kept productive beta chains. Merged by CDR3 protein, the rows form single entries marked with the most common genes and DNA. The V and J calls here are based on TCRdb, not the publication. The sample table records 650,000 to 800,000 distinct CDR3 sequences; around 42% of these occur just once. The biggest ten clones account for approximately 20% of the sample.

The sequence was obtained from a man aged 55 to 70 in good health. Input material: blood.

The sequenced DNA is TGTGCCAGCAGCCAAGAGTTAGATACGCAGTATTTT. This encodes CASSQELDTQYF. The chain is encoded by TRBV4-2 joined to TRBJ2-3; the D gene cannot be named for sure. A distance of 3 bases separates the germline ends of V and J, which lose 0 bases and 5 bases respectively. Sequences LGHNA (CDR1) and YNFKEQ (CDR2) are obtained from the germline V gene. The CDR3 covers 12 residues, taking in both the cysteine and the phenylalanine. Only the CDR3 region is kept as DNA, spanning 36 bases read in frame from base 1.